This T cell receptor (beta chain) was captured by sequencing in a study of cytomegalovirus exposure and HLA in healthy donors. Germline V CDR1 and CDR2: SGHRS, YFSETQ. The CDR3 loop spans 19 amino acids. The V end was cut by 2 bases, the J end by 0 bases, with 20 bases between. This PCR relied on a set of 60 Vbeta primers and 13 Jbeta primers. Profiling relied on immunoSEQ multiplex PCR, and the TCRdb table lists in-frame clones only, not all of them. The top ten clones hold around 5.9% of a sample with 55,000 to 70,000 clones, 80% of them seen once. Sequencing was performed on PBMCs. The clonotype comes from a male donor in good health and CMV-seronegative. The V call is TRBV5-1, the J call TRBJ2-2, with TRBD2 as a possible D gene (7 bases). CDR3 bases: TGCGCCAGCAGCTTCCCGCGGGGGCTTGCGGGGGCGAACACCGGGGAGCTGTTTTTT. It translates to CASSFPRGLAGANTGELFF.